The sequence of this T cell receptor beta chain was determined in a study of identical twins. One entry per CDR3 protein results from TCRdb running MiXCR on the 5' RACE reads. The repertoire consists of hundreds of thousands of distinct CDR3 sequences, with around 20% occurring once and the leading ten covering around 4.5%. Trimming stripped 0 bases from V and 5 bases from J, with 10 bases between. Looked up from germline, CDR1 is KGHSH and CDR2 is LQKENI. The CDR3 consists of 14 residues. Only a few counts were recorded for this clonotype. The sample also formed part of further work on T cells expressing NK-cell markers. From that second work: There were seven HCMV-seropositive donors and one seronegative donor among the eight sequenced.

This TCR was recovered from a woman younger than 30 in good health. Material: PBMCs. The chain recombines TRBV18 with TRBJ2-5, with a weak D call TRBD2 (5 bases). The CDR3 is CASSPPESSETQYF. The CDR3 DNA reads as TGTGCCAGCTCACCACCGGAATCTAGCGAGACCCAGTACTTC.